Here is one T cell receptor beta chain with its context. Its specificity is not known. The table came from immunoSEQ multiplex PCR; TCRdb's copy has only in-frame clones and leaves some out. The sample carries about 52,000 clones, about 86% recorded once. The entry originates in a study of OX40 agonist ivuxolimab in advanced cancers. Study details: Treatment received earlier with anti-PD-1, anti-PD-L1 or anti-CTLA-4 agents was allowed, and approximately 44% had some. Study results and caveats: CD4+ T cells averaged fewer expanded clones than CD8+ T cells. Those patients achieving a partial response at 0.1-3.0 mg/kg showed among the lowest clonal expansion.

Baseline was the first blood sampling point, followed by cycle 4 day 1 and cycle 7 day 1. Trimming took 1 base from V and 6 from J, leaving 16 bases between them. CDR3 size: 16 residues. CDR1 and CDR2 (germline): SGHDN, FVKESK. Sequences were derived from CD4+ or CD8+ T cells sorted from blood, sampled in a trial of the OX40 agonist ivuxolimab. This clonotype was sampled from an adult with an advanced solid tumor such as melanoma, head and neck, liver or kidney cancer. The chain is built from TRBV14 and TRBJ1-3; TRBD1 is a possible D gene (5 bases). CDR3 coding DNA: TGTGCCAGCAGCCAAGCGGGGGGACCTATCCTAAACACCATATATTTT. Translated, it gives CASSQAGGPILNTIYF.